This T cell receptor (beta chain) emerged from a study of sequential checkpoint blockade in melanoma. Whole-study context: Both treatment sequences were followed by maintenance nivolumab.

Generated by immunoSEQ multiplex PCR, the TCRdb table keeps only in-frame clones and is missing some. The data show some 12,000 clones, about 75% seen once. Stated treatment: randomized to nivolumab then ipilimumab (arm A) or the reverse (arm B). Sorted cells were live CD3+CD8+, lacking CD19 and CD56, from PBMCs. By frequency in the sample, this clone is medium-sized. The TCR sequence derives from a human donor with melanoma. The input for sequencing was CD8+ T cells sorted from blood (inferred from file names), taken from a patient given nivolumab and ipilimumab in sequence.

The CDR3 nucleotides read TGTGCCAGCAGTTCCTGGACAGGGGGCTCCTACGAGCAGTACTTC. Translating it yields CASSSWTGGSYEQYF. J is TRBJ2-7 and V is TRBV6-5; 10 bases map to TRBD1. V shed 4 bases and J 0 bases; nucleotides not matched to a gene: 3. Germline V gives CDR1 MNHEY, CDR2 SVGAGI. CDR3 length equals 15 residues.